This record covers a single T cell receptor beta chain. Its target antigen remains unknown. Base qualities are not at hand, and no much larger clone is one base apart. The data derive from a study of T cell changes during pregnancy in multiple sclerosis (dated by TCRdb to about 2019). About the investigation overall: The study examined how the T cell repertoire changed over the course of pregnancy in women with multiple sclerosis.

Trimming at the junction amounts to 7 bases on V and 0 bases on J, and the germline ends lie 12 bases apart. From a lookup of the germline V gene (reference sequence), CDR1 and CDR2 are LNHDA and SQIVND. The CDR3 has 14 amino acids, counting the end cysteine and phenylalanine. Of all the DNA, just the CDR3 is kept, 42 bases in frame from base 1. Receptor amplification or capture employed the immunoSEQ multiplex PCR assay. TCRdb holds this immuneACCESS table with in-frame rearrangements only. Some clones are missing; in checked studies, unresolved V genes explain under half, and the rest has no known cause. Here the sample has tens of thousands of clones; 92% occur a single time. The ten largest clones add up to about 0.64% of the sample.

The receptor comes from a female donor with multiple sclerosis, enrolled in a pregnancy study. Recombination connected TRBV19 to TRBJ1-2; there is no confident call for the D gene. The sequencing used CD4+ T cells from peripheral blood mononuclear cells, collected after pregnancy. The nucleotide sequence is TGTGCCAGTACCCCGGTCCGGTCTAACTATGGCTACACCTTC. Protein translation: CASTPVRSNYGYTF.